Many counts were recorded for the clone carrying this T cell receptor beta chain. CDR3 length: 15 amino acids. Looked up from germline, CDR1 is LGHNA and CDR2 is YSLEER. The V end lost 0 bases, the J end lost 6 bases, and 11 bases lay between the germline ends. The entry originates in a study of Graves' ophthalmopathy and Graves' hyperthyroidism. RNA served as the template for amplifying TCR beta CDR3 regions. HTBI-primed first-round RT-PCR preceded second-round multiplex PCR. Via MiXCR, TCRdb re-called the multiplex PCR reads, giving one row per CDR3 protein. The data hold roughly 300,000 distinct CDR3 sequences, with roughly 15% observed a single time.

The chain links TRBV4-3 to TRBJ2-2, with no clear D. This sequence originates from an adult man with Graves' ophthalmopathy. Source material: peripheral blood. CDR3 in DNA: TGCGCCAGCAGCCAAGATTGGCTTACCGCCGGGGAGCTGTTTTTT. Protein: CASSQDWLTAGELFF.